The TCR beta chain under discussion was sequenced for a study of shared clonotypes between healthy human individuals (TCRdb year 2020). About the investigation overall: Two women and three men aged 18 to 49 years were included in the cohort. To increase sequencing depth and limit assay-specific biases, different laboratories used diverse techniques to prepare libraries and sequence TCR repertoires. The study deeply sequenced blood TCR repertoires of about 5 healthy adults to estimate repertoire size and the extent of clonotype sharing between individuals. Between about 0.9 and 8.9 billion PBMCs per donor were obtained by leukapheresis.

Using the deep immunoSEQ assay, multiplex PCR amplified TCR CDR3 regions from genomic DNA. Genomic DNA extracted from each cell subset was distributed evenly over all wells of several immunoSEQ 96-well plates, and each plate served as one replicate. Each replicate PCR for unsorted PBMC received 300 to 350 ng genomic DNA, equal to 25,000 to 30,000 T cell genomes. Ten immunoSEQ deep assay plates were used to sequence unsorted PBMC genomic DNA. The purified libraries were quantified using a Qubit 3.0 fluorometer, sized with a Bioanalyzer 2100, and then quantified again using the KAPA Library Quantification kit. Each immunoSEQ 96-well plate was sequenced on its own single-read 150-cycle Illumina NextSeq 550 flow cell. In the authors' own workflow: Because the immunoSEQ output held only junctional sequences and lacked quality scores, the filtering could not match the filtering applied to full-length reads. Sequences were annotated with PyIR, a Python wrapper for IgBLAST v1.9, and V/J genes and CDR3 were assigned using IMGT germline references. Reads were filtered out if the reads had weak V/J assignments (E-value above 1e-6), no CDR3, stop codons, out-of-frame junctions, or ambiguous translated residues. V3J clonotypes were defined as sequences sharing the same inferred V gene, J gene, and CDR3 amino acid sequence. The percentage overlap between two repertoires was calculated by dividing the number of shared unique clonotypes by the size of the smaller repertoire. Repertoire richness was assessed with RTK rarefaction, the Chao1 estimator, and Recon v2.1 estimates of unobserved clonotypes. In TCRdb, the immuneACCESS table is reduced to in-frame sequences with V and J assigned. These tables do not hold every clone; where another copy was compared, an unresolved V gene accounts for under half, and the others remain unexplained. D and trimming were read from the DNA, whereas the V and J calls and clone size are those reported in that table. The sample table lists about 520,000 clones, roughly 80% of them with a count of one. The top ten clonotypes cover more than 10% of the sample.

The germline V gene (reference sequence) specifies SGHKS as CDR1 and YYEKEE as CDR2. A distance of 17 bases separates the germline ends of V and J, which lose 4 bases and 4 bases respectively. Taken from cysteine to phenylalanine, the CDR3 has 15 residues. CDR3 DNA only is kept here, 45 bases in frame from base 1. Donors were healthy HIV-negative adults with no recently reported acute infections or vaccinations. All donors were Caucasian adults living in Nashville, Tennessee, USA. For unsorted samples, about 90 million PBMCs were counted, and genomic DNA was extracted using the QIAamp DNA Blood Mini kit. After blood collection by leukapheresis, PBMCs were isolated using Ficoll-Histopaque density gradient centrifugation and then cryopreserved in the vapor phase of liquid nitrogen. A note on this clone: No antigen is known for it. The record has no base qualities; no much larger clone is one base away.

General study outcomes and caveats: Pairwise subsampling led to the expectation that sequencing depth would affect the degree of clonotype sharing among donors. Because the study included only a small number of donors, the genetic and exposure-history diversity represented was limited. Sampling was limited to blood, and TCR repertoires in tissue likely differ from TCR repertoires in blood.

The source of this sequence is a woman between 40 and 55 years old in good health. Some clones in this sample may be carry-over from other donors' samples. The chain is assembled from TRBV5-5 and TRBJ2-5, and TRBD2 may be the D gene, going by 6 matching bases. Sample: PBMCs. The bases read TGTGCCAGCAGCCCGGGAAGGGAGGAGCGAGAGACCCAGTACTTC. Its translation is CASSPGREERETQYF. The full variable domain, completed from the reference TRBV5-5 and TRBJ2-5 proteins outside the CDR3, reads DAGVTQSPTHLIKTRGQQVTLRCSPISGHKSVSWYQQVLGQGPQFIFQYYEKEERGRGNFPDRFSARQFPNYSSELNVNALLLGDSALYLCASSPGREERETQYFGPGTRLLVL.